The entry that follows covers one T cell receptor beta chain sequence. Its antigen is undetermined. TCR beta sequencing was performed on blood CD8+ and CD4+ T cells. Included as multiple sclerosis controls were treatment-naive patients who had stable or active relapsing-remitting disease. This sample is part of a study of CD8 T cells in Susac syndrome. CDR3 size: 11 residues. J gave up 12 bases and V 4 bases, and 2 bases lay outside the gene matches. The study, taken as a whole, reports: It was acknowledged by the study that relatively few individuals were included in its TCR sequencing and HLA analysis.

Random hexamers served to reverse transcribe roughly 0.5 to 1 ug RNA. Multiplex immunoSEQ PCR targeted 54 Vbeta and 13 Jbeta TCR beta segments. TCRdb passed the immunoSEQ multiplex PCR reads through MiXCR, listing each CDR3 protein once. The sample carries 150,000 to 180,000 distinct CDR3 sequences, over 95% recorded once. The chain carries TRBV12-3 or TRBV12-4 and TRBJ2-5; 10 bases are a match to TRBD2. The origin of this receptor is a human donor with multiple sclerosis. The source material was CD8+ T cells from PBMCs. The CDR3 region has the DNA TGTGCCAGCAGTTCTAGCGGGGGAGAGTACTTC. Translated, it gives CASSSSGGEYF.